This record looks at one T cell receptor beta chain sequence and its context. Its antigen is not known. Other DNA variants within this sample encode the same CDR3. The data derive from a study of cytomegalovirus exposure and HLA in healthy donors. Study-wide results and limits: In vitro confirmation showed three CMV-associated chains to be CMV antigen specific. In the approximately 120 validation repertoires, a later analysis found that first-cohort TCR clusters tended to co-occur.

Profiling relied on immunoSEQ multiplex PCR, and the TCRdb table lists in-frame clones only, not all of them. Here the sample spans roughly 120,000 clones, around 85% being singletons. CDR1 is SGDLS, CDR2 YYNGEE, per germline. This CDR3 spans 15 amino acids. The trim removed 3 bases at V and 6 bases at J, leaving 6 bases unmatched. Sequencing input: PBMCs. The chain has TRBV9 and TRBJ2-2; TRBD1 matches 9 bases. This TCR came from a woman aged 25-40 years in good health and CMV-seronegative. The CDR3 here is CASSATGGAAGELFF. The DNA for the CDR3 is TGTGCCAGCAGCGCCACAGGGGGCGCGGCCGGGGAGCTGTTTTTT.